A single sample is the source of the 25 T cell receptor beta chains below, sequenced in a study of T cells in Graves' hyperthyroidism and ophthalmopathy. RNA transcripts provided the source from which TCR beta CDR3 regions were amplified. TCR CDR3 underwent first-round RT-PCR with the HTBI primer set. Via MiXCR, TCRdb re-called the multiplex PCR reads, giving one row per CDR3 protein. Of under 130,000 distinct CDR3 sequences listed, about 45% are singletons. Sequenced input: blood. These receptor sequences come from a man aged 40-50 years with Graves' hyperthyroidism.

This clonotype was picked up one time. Sequence at one end of the junction differs from germline and may be a read error. The rearrangement joins TRBV7-6 to TRBJ2-7; the D gene is possibly TRBD1 (7 bases). This CDR3 is built from 15 residues. Germline V lookup: CDR1 SGHVS, CDR2 FNYEAQ. The CDR3 is CASSWQGGNTGELYF. The CDR3 DNA reads TGTGCCAGCAGCTGGCAGGGGGGTAACACCGGGGAGCTGTACTTC.

The chain combines TRBV6-4 with TRBJ2-5; 7 nucleotides match TRBD1. V gave up 4 bases and J gave up 7 bases; unmatched junction bases: 3. CDR1 is MRHNA, CDR2 SNTAGT, per germline. The CDR3 covers 12 residues. DNA of the CDR3: TGTGCCAGCAGTGCCCGGGACAGGACCCAGTACTTC. This translates into CASSARDRTQYF.

This clonotype was counted many times. The chain links TRBV12-3 or TRBV12-4 to TRBJ1-5; D call uncertain. This CDR3 is 13 amino acids long. Trimming took 0 bases from V and 5 from J, leaving 5 bases between them. The CDR3 nucleotides are TGTGCCAGCAGTTTAGCTTCGGATCAGCCCCAGCATTTT. Translation gives CASSLASDQPQHF.

In its sample, this clonotype was seen many times. The gene calls are TRBV24-1 and TRBJ2-2; D is uncertain. Deletions cut 3 bases from V and 4 bases from J, with 14 bases between. CDR1 is KGHDR and CDR2 is SFDVKD in the germline V gene. The CDR3 length is 16 residues. The DNA of the CDR3 is TGTGCCACCAGTGATCCGGACGCCGCCCTCACCGGGGAGCTGTTTTTT. Translated, it gives CATSDPDAALTGELFF.

This clonotype was detected once. The chain uses TRBV9 and TRBJ2-7, with a tentative D call TRBD1 (5 bases). Trimming stripped 0 bases from V and 8 bases from J, with 24 bases between. CDR1 is SGDLS, CDR2 YYNGEE, per germline. This CDR3 has 17 residues. Here the CDR3 reads CASSVDGREQAFKKQYF. In DNA form, the CDR3 reads TGTGCCAGCAGCGTAGACGGAAGGGAACAGGCCTTCAAGAAGCAGTACTTC.

There are many counts of this clonotype. The genes are TRBV20-1 and TRBJ2-2, with 10 bases fitting TRBD1. The CDR3 sequence is 14 residues long. CDR1 and CDR2 from the germline V gene are DFQATT and SNEGSKA (reference sequence). The trim removed 7 bases at V and 5 bases at J, leaving 7 bases unmatched. This chain's CDR3 is CSVQGQGNTGELFF. DNA for the CDR3: TGCAGTGTTCAGGGACAGGGGAATACCGGGGAGCTGTTTTTT.

This clonotype was detected only once. A read error may be the cause here, since a much bigger clone is one base away. The chain employs TRBV27 and TRBJ2-7; D not resolved. The CDR3 covers 15 residues. CDR1 and CDR2 from the germline V gene are MNHEY and SMNVEV (reference sequence). CDR3 in amino acids: CASSFDLSQPHEQHF. In DNA form, the CDR3 reads TGTGCCAGCAGTTTCGACTTGTCACAGCCCCACGAGCAGCACTTC.

The rearrangement uses TRBV9 and TRBJ2-2; TRBD2 agrees at 7 bases. V trimming: 4 bases; J trimming: 7 bases; junction bases outside the gene matches: 4. This CDR3 has 13 residues. Germline V gene sequence: CDR1 SGDLS, CDR2 YYNGEE. The CDR3 spells CASSLRTSGELFF. The CDR3 DNA sequence: TGTGCCAGCAGCCTTCGGACTAGCGGGGAGCTGTTTTTT.

In its sample, this clonotype was seen many times. The rearrangement uses TRBV6-6 and TRBJ2-3; tentatively, D is TRBD1 or TRBD2 (6 bases each). Trimming took 6 bases from V and 0 from J, leaving 13 bases between them. Germline values: CDR1 MNHNY, CDR2 SVGAGI (reference sequence). The CDR3 contains 15 residues. The CDR3 loop reads CASSLGGPSTDTQYF. The CDR3 DNA reads TGTGCCAGCAGCTTAGGGGGGCCTAGCACAGATACGCAGTATTTT.

This clonotype is deemed medium-sized. The chain carries TRBV15 and TRBJ1-1, with no clear D. The CDR3 is 15 residues long. Germline-derived CDR1 and CDR2 are LNHNV and YYDKDF (reference sequence). Trimming pared 0 bases from V and 5 bases from J, leaving 13 bases between. CDR3 protein: CATSRDLDVGTEAFF. CDR3 coding DNA: TGTGCCACCAGCAGAGATTTGGACGTTGGTACTGAAGCTTTCTTT.

This clonotype has a handful of counts. V and J are TRBV30 and TRBJ1-1; D remains unclear. The CDR3 spans 14 residues. The V end lost 0 bases, the J end lost 5 bases, and 13 bases lay between the germline ends. Germline V gene lookup returns CDR1 GTSNPN and CDR2 SVGIG (reference sequence). This CDR3 reads CAWSVTPLGTEAFF. The CDR3 DNA reads TGTGCCTGGAGTGTAACCCCCCTTGGGACTGAAGCTTTCTTT.

This chain uses TRBV9 with TRBJ2-7, with D perhaps TRBD1 (7 bases). Germline CDR1 reads SGDLS; CDR2 reads YYNGEE. With 3 bases removed from V and 3 bases from J, the gap between germline ends came to 16 bases. The length of the CDR3 is 15 residues. In DNA form, the CDR3 reads TGTGCCAGCAGCGCGGAGGGCAGGGGGGACTACGAGCAGTACTTC. This encodes CASSAEGRGDYEQYF.

This chain joins TRBV25-1 and TRBJ1-1; 9 nucleotides line up with TRBD1. Germline V gene sequence: CDR1 MGHDK, CDR2 SYGVNS. CDR3 length: 14 residues. The V and J ends lost 3 bases and 4 bases, in that order; junction bases with no gene match: 3. This CDR3 is CASSEWDRATEAFF. The CDR3 DNA reads as TGTGCCAGCAGTGAGTGGGACAGGGCCACTGAAGCTTTCTTT. The full variable domain, its missing parts supplied by reference TRBV25-1 and TRBJ1-1, is EADIYQTPRYLVIGTGKKITLECSQTMGHDKMYWYQQDPGMELHLIHYSYGVNSTEKGDLSSESTVSRIRTEHFPLTLESARPSHTSQYLCASSEWDRATEAFFGQGTRLTVV.

This clonotype was observed many times. J is TRBJ2-3 and V is TRBV6-5; a possible D gene is TRBD1 (6 bases). The CDR3 contains 14 residues. Trimming took 8 bases from V and 6 from J, leaving 18 bases between them. Germline V CDR1 and CDR2: MNHEY, SVGAGI. CDR3 protein: CASHNRALTDTQYF. CDR3 nucleotide sequence: TGTGCCAGCCATAACAGGGCCCTGACTGATACGCAGTATTTT.

This clonotype was observed a few times. V usage is TRBV20-1 and J usage is TRBJ2-5; the match to TRBD2 covers 7 bases. The DNA end lines up better with TRBJ2-7; the J call may be wrong. Germline V gene sequence: CDR1 DFQATT, CDR2 SNEGSKA (reference sequence). The CDR3 loop spans 12 amino acids. The CDR3 DNA reads as TGCAGTGCTAGAGAGCGGGAGTACGAGCAGTACTTC. Residues: CSAREREYEQYF.

The chain employs TRBV6-2 or TRBV6-3 and TRBJ2-7; 9 nucleotides line up with TRBD1. The CDR3 runs 17 residues. Germline assignment: CDR1 MNHEY and CDR2 SVGEGT. V lost 5 bases, J lost 1 base, and 12 bases stayed unmatched. CDR3 sequence (DNA): TGTGCCAGCAGTCACCAACAGGGGGCGCCGGGATCCTACGAGCAGTACTTC. Its protein is CASSHQQGAPGSYEQYF.

The chain carries TRBV4-1 and TRBJ2-3; D is tentatively TRBD1 or TRBD2 (6 bases each). The ends were cut back, 3 bases at V and 4 bases at J, with 17 bases in the middle. Germline V gene data show CDR1 as MGHRA and CDR2 as YSYEKL. The CDR3 contains 16 residues. The CDR3 reads CASSHTGGRYSDTQYF. CDR3 sequence (DNA): TGCGCCAGCAGCCATACCGGGGGCCGGTATTCAGATACGCAGTATTTT.

This clonotype was recorded at least ten times. This sequence joins TRBV15 and TRBJ2-1; no definite D call. The CDR3 has 15 residues. Between the trimmed V and J ends, which lost 0 bases and 0 bases, there was a span of 6 bases. Germline V lookup: CDR1 LNHNV, CDR2 YYDKDF (reference sequence). The CDR3 sequence is CATSREEGSYNEQFF. CDR3 coding DNA: TGTGCCACCAGCAGAGAAGAAGGCTCCTACAATGAGCAGTTCTTC.

Of note for this clonotype: At one end the junction does not follow the germline gene, possibly because of a read error. The chain carries TRBV18 and TRBJ2-2, with D possibly being TRBD2 (6 bases). This CDR3 has 12 amino acids. Looked up from germline, CDR1 is KGHSH and CDR2 is LQKENI. CDR3 in amino acids: CASGINTGGLFF. The DNA of the CDR3 is TGTGCCAGCGGGATAAACACCGGGGGGCTGTTTTTT.

Note on this clonotype: One end of the junction fails to match germline, which may point to a read error. V is TRBV19 and J is TRBJ2-3; D tentatively fits TRBD1 or TRBD2 (5 bases each). This CDR3 comprises 14 residues. Germline loops: CDR1 LNHDA, CDR2 SQIVND (reference sequence). The CDR3 sequence is CGSSPSGATDTQYF. CDR3 bases: TGTGGCAGTAGTCCCTCCGGGGCTACAGATACGCAGTATTTC.

This clonotype has ten or more counts. The chain combines TRBV5-4 with TRBJ2-7, with 8 positions matching TRBD1. Germline lookup yields CDR1 SGHNT and CDR2 YYREEE (reference sequence). The CDR3 has 14 residues. With V trimmed by 3 bases and J by 1 base, 3 bases remained unmatched. This CDR3 is CASSWQGASYEQYF. CDR3 nucleotide sequence: TGTGCCAGCAGCTGGCAGGGGGCATCCTACGAGCAGTACTTC.

The sample holds many counts of this clonotype. This chain uses TRBV6-5 with TRBJ2-7; TRBD2 aligns across 11 bases. This CDR3 comprises 14 residues. The trim removed 7 bases at V and 3 bases at J, leaving 5 bases unmatched. Germline-derived CDR1 and CDR2 are MNHEY and SVGAGI. The DNA for the CDR3 is TGTGCCAGCACCCTAGCGGGAGGTGTCTACGAGCAGTACTTC. Translation: CASTLAGGVYEQYF.

This clonotype came up many times. The rearrangement uses TRBV19 and TRBJ2-3; the match to TRBD2 covers 14 bases. With 5 bases clipped from V and 10 bases from J, the junction kept 11 bases outside the gene matches. This CDR3 has 16 residues. Germline CDR1 LNHDA, CDR2 SQIVND (reference sequence). The CDR3 sequence is CASSFLPGTSGSSQYF. The DNA of the CDR3 is TGTGCCAGTAGTTTTCTTCCCGGGACTAGCGGGAGTTCGCAGTATTTT.

This clonotype was observed at least ten times. This chain connects TRBV5-6 to TRBJ2-1; TRBD1 aligns across 10 bases. The V and J ends lost 4 bases and 4 bases, in that order; junction bases with no gene match: 8. Germline CDR1 and CDR2: SGHDT and YYEEEE. This CDR3 spans 16 amino acids. This CDR3 is CASSTRDRGFYNEQFF. The DNA for the CDR3 is TGTGCCAGCAGCACTCGGGACAGGGGTTTTTACAATGAGCAGTTCTTC.

This clonotype was picked up many times. The chain couples TRBV11-1 to TRBJ1-1; D unresolved. CDR1 is SGHAT, CDR2 FQDESV, per germline (reference sequence). This CDR3 comprises 12 residues. V lost 2 bases, J lost 5 bases, and 6 bases lay in between. In DNA form, the CDR3 reads TGTGCCAGCAGCTTACGAGGAACTGAAGCTTTCTTT. As protein: CASSLRGTEAFF.